This is a list of T cell receptor beta chains from one sample in a study of beta chain features in type 1 diabetes. Clones were read by immunoSEQ multiplex PCR, and TCRdb kept only the in-frame ones, dropping some. The table lists some 150,000 clones, more than 9% of them singletons. The sample consisted of naive CD4+ T cells from blood. The source is a man aged 18-30 years in good health. Each CDR3 is given with its conserved first and last residue. The D gene is left open where the match is weak. Part of the rows lack a size; the others show once, few, many or a class for expanded clones.

few,TRBV4-3,TRBD2,TRBJ2-7,TGCGCCAGCAGCCCCCCCCAGCGGGGGGTTTACGAGCAGTACTTC,CASSPPQRGVYEQYF
few,TRBV30,NA,TRBJ1-3,TGTGCCTGGGGACAGTCGATGGGAAACACCATATATTTT,CAWGQSMGNTIYF
NA,TRBV11-2,TRBD1,TRBJ1-5,TGTGCCAGCAGCGAACAGGGGAGCAATCAGCCCCAGCATTTT,CASSEQGSNQPQHF
NA,TRBV19,NA,TRBJ2-1,TGTGCCAGTAGTATCATCTTTGGAGGCGCCTACAATGAGCAGTTCTTC,CASSIIFGGAYNEQFF
NA,TRBV28,TRBD1,TRBJ1-3,TGTGCCAGCAGTTTGGCGCAGGGGGCCCGCTCTGGAAACACCATATATTTT,CASSLAQGARSGNTIYF
NA,TRBV19,NA,TRBJ1-2,TGTGCCAGTAGTGGGCAAACGGGGGGCTACACCTTC,CASSGQTGGYTF
few,TRBV18,NA,TRBJ2-7,TGTGCCAGCTCACCCAATACAGGTTTTTCCTACGAGCAGTACTTC,CASSPNTGFSYEQYF
NA,TRBV6-1,TRBD1,TRBJ2-7,TGTGCCAGCAGTTTCCGGGACAGACCCTACGAGCAGTACTTC,CASSFRDRPYEQYF
NA,TRBV29-1,TRBD1,TRBJ1-2,TGCAGCGTCACGCGTGGGACAGGGGGCGCCTTTGGCTACACCTTC,CSVTRGTGGAFGYTF
few,TRBV11-2,NA,TRBJ2-5,TGTGCCAGCAGCTTAATCCAACTCCAAGAGACCCAGTACTTC,CASSLIQLQETQYF
few,TRBV7-8,NA,TRBJ2-7,TGTGCCAGCAGCTTAGTTGCGGGCCTCCTCGACGAGCAGTACTTC,CASSLVAGLLDEQYF
few,TRBV4-2,TRBD2,TRBJ2-5,TGTGCCAGCAGGAGACTAGCGGGGGCCCAAGAGACCCAGTACTTC,CASRRLAGAQETQYF
many,TRBV29-1,TRBD1,TRBJ1-4,TGCAGCGCGATGAGACAGGGAACTAATGAAAAACTGTTTTTT,CSAMRQGTNEKLFF
few,TRBV6-5,TRBD2,TRBJ2-5,TGTGCCAGCAAGTTACTCGTCACTAGCGGCGAGACCCAGTACTTC,CASKLLVTSGETQYF
NA,TRBV7-2,NA,TRBJ2-7,TGTGCCAGCAGCAGGGACATCAGCTCCTACGAGCAGTACTTC,CASSRDISSYEQYF
once,TRBV11-2,NA,TRBJ2-4,TGTGCCAGCAGCTTAGACAGGCTAGCCAAAAACATTCAGTACTTC,CASSLDRLAKNIQYF
few,TRBV4-2,NA,TRBJ2-6,TGTGCCAGCAGCAAACATGCAGGGACTGGGGCCAACGTCCTGACTTTC,CASSKHAGTGANVLTF
NA,TRBV7-9,NA,TRBJ2-1,TGTGCCAGCACGCCAGGGACATATGCATATGAGCAGTTCTTC,CASTPGTYAYEQFF
many,TRBV4-3,NA,TRBJ1-5,TGCGCCAGCAGCCAAGGTATTGGGCAGCCTGGTCAGCCCCAGCATTTT,CASSQGIGQPGQPQHF
many,TRBV30,TRBD1,TRBJ1-1,TGTGCCGGGACAGGGAACACTGAAGCTTTCTTT,CAGTGNTEAFF
few,TRBV5-1,NA,TRBJ1-2,TGCGCCAGCAGCTTGTCGCAGGGTGGTGGCTACACCTTC,CASSLSQGGGYTF
NA,TRBV4-3,TRBD2,TRBJ2-2,TGCGCCAGCAGCCAAGTAGGTCCTTCAGCGGGGTCCGGGGAGCTGTTTTTT,CASSQVGPSAGSGELFF
few,TRBV9,NA,TRBJ1-1,TGTGCCAGCAGCGCACAACAGGAGGGGACTGAAGCTTTCTTT,CASSAQQEGTEAFF
NA,TRBV28,NA,TRBJ2-7,TGTGCCAGCAGAAAAAGACACTCCGAGCAGTACTTC,CASRKRHSEQYF
few,TRBV19,TRBD1,TRBJ2-3,TGTGCCAGCTCGGACAGGGGGCGTGATTTGGGGGGCACAGATACGCAGTATTTT,CASSDRGRDLGGTDTQYF
few,TRBV9,NA,TRBJ2-2,TGTGCCAGCAGCGTAGGAGGCGGGGAGCTGTTTTTT,CASSVGGGELFF
NA,TRBV18,NA,TRBJ1-2,TGTGCCAGCTCACCGACGGACTTCTCCTATGGCTACACCTTC,CASSPTDFSYGYTF
few,TRBV6-5,NA,TRBJ1-1,TGTGCCAGCAGTACCGCTTCGGACATTAACACTGAAGCTTTCTTT,CASSTASDINTEAFF
many,TRBV29-1,TRBD1,TRBJ1-1,TGCAGCCTGAGGACAGGGAGCACTGAAGCTTTCTTT,CSLRTGSTEAFF
NA,TRBV14,TRBD2,TRBJ2-2,TGTGCCAGCAGCCCATCACTAGCGACGAACACCGGGGAGCTGTTTTTT,CASSPSLATNTGELFF
few,TRBV6-5,TRBD2,TRBJ2-1,TGTGCCAGCAGTTACTCTGGTAGCGGGAGATACAATGAGCAGTTCTTC,CASSYSGSGRYNEQFF
few,TRBV7-2,TRBD1,TRBJ1-4,TGTGCCAGCAGGTACAGGGGGCAGTCAGATGAAAAACTGTTTTTT,CASRYRGQSDEKLFF
NA,TRBV7-3,NA,TRBJ2-6,TGTGCCAGCAGCCCCCAGTGGGGGGGCCAAATCTCTGGGGCCAACGTCCTGACTTTC,CASSPQWGGQISGANVLTF
NA,TRBV18,NA,TRBJ1-5,TGTGCCAGCTCACCACCGGTTCCGCAGGGGTCGAGCAATCAGCCCCAGCATTTT,CASSPPVPQGSSNQPQHF
NA,TRBV2,NA,TRBJ1-6,TGTGCCAGCAGGACCGGGGGGGGGAGGTCACCCCTCCACTTT,CASRTGGGRSPLHF
few,TRBV28,NA,TRBJ1-6,TGTGCCAGCAGTTTACCCCGCCTACCGAGCAATTCACCCCTCCACTTT,CASSLPRLPSNSPLHF
NA,TRBV6-6,TRBD1,TRBJ1-3,TGTGCCAGCAGCGATCGGACAGGGGCGAAAGGAAACACCATATATTTT,CASSDRTGAKGNTIYF
NA,TRBV14,NA,TRBJ1-1,TGTGCCAGCAGCTTCCAGGAAAACACTGAAGCTTTCTTT,CASSFQENTEAFF
NA,TRBV19,NA,TRBJ1-3,TGTGCCAGCAGAGACACGTTCTCTGGAAACACCATATATTTT,CASRDTFSGNTIYF
few,TRBV6-1,NA,TRBJ2-1,TGTGCCAGCAGCCAGACTAGCAATGAGCAGTTCTTC,CASSQTSNEQFF
few,TRBV9,TRBD1,TRBJ2-1,TGTGCCAGCAGCGAGGGACAGGCGAGCTCCTACAATGAGCAGTTCTTC,CASSEGQASSYNEQFF
few,TRBV6-1,TRBD2,TRBJ2-2,TGTGCCAGCAGTGAAATGGGGGGGACCGCCGGGGAGCTGTTTTTT,CASSEMGGTAGELFF
NA,TRBV5-6,TRBD1,TRBJ2-7,TGTGCCAGCAGCTCACTCGGGACAGGGAGCTACGAGCAGTACTTC,CASSSLGTGSYEQYF
many,TRBV15,TRBD2,TRBJ2-1,TGTGCCACCAGCAGAGGGGGTAGCGGGGGGACCTGGAATGAGCAGTTCTTC,CATSRGGSGGTWNEQFF
few,TRBV18,NA,TRBJ2-7,TGTGCCAGCTCCCCGACTAGTTCGCACGAGCAGTACTTC,CASSPTSSHEQYF
few,TRBV19,TRBD1,TRBJ1-2,TGTGCCAGTAGTATTGCTCCGTTATCAGGGGGGTATGGCTACACCTTC,CASSIAPLSGGYGYTF
NA,TRBV7-2,NA,TRBJ2-2,TGTGCCAGCAGCTCAACCAGGGCCACCGGGGAGCTGTTTTTT,CASSSTRATGELFF
NA,TRBV7-2,NA,TRBJ2-7,TGTGCCAGCGCCAGCAGGACACGCTACGAGCAGTACTTC,CASASRTRYEQYF
NA,TRBV5-6,NA,TRBJ2-5,TGTGCCAGCAGCCCGAAGACAATTCCGGAGACCCAGTACTTC,CASSPKTIPETQYF
few,TRBV7-8,TRBD2,TRBJ2-7,TGTGCCAGCAGCTTAGCGGATGGTAGCGGGGGATATGAGCAGTACTTC,CASSLADGSGGYEQYF
few,TRBV7-9,NA,TRBJ2-2,TGTGCCAGCTCCAGTCAGGGGACCGGGGAGCTGTTTTTT,CASSSQGTGELFF
NA,TRBV27,TRBD1,TRBJ1-1,TGTGCCAGCAGTAGCTTACAGGGGTTGGACACTGAAGCTTTCTTT,CASSSLQGLDTEAFF
NA,TRBV5-1,NA,TRBJ2-3,TGCGCCAGCAGGTCCCGGGACACAGATACGCAGTATTTT,CASRSRDTDTQYF
few,TRBV11-2,TRBD2,TRBJ2-7,TGTGCCAGCAGCTTAGATGGTAGCGGGGTTAGAAACGAGCAGTACTTC,CASSLDGSGVRNEQYF